The clone carrying this T cell receptor (beta chain) appeared a few times. Its antigen is currently unknown. The V gene lost 4 bases and the J gene lost 7 bases, with 17 bases spanning the gap. The germline V gene has CDR1 SGHRS and CDR2 YFSETQ. The CDR3 runs 14 residues. Method: immunoSEQ multiplex PCR; TCRdb's copy keeps in-frame clones and lacks some. The data contain 9,500 to 13,000 clones, roughly 88% of them singletons. This entry comes from a study of CD4 T cells in relation to SARS-CoV-2 and coronaviruses. Across the whole study: Shared crossreactive spike epitopes were mapped to their HLA restriction.

Whole-study results and caveats: In roughly 61% of donors, memory CD4+ clonotypes crossrecognized SARS-CoV-2 and at least one common cold coronavirus spike.

The unexposed donors gave CD4+ T cells in about 2011-2019, prior to COVID-19. After about ten days of culture, CD4+ T cells were isolated. Cells permitting, SARS-CoV-2 S/N and four cold-coronavirus spikes were tested on unexposed-donor CD4+ T cells. The chain joins TRBV5-1 to TRBJ1-2; D call uncertain. The sample consisted of CD4+ T cells from PBMCs, cultured in vitro. The TCR sequence derives from a human donor in good health. Here the CDR3 DNA reads TGCGCCAGCAGCCCTACAGTGGCTGGTGGTGGCTACACCTTC. Amino acids: CASSPTVAGGGYTF.